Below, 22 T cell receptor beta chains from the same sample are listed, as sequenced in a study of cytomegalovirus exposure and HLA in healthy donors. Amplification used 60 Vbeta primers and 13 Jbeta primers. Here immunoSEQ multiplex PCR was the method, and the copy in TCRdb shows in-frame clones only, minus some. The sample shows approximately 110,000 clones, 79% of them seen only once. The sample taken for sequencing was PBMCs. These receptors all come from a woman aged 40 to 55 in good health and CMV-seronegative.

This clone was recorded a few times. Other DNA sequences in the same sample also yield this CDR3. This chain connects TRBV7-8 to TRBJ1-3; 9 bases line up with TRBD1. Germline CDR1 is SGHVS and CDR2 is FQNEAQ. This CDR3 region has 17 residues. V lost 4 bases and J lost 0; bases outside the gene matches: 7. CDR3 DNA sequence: TGTGCCAGCAGCTCGCAAACAGGGGGCGTCTCTGGAAACACCATATATTTT. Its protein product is CASSSQTGGVSGNTIYF.

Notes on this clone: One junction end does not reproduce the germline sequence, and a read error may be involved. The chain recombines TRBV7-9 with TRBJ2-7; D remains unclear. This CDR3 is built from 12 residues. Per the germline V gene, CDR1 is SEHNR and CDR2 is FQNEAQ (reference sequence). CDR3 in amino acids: CSSSLVSYEQYF. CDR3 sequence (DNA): TGTTCCAGCAGCTTAGTGAGCTACGAGCAGTACTTC. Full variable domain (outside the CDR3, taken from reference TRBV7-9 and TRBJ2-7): DTGVSQNPRHKITKRGQNVTFRCDPISEHNRLYWYRQTLGQGPEFLTYFQNEAQLEKSRLLSDRFSAERPKGSFSTLEIQRTEQGDSAMYLCSSSLVSYEQYFGPGTRLTVT.

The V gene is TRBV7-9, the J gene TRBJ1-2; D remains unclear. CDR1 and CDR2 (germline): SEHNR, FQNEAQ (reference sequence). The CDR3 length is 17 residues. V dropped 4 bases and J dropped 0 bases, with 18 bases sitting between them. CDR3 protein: CASSSQVGPGANYGYTF. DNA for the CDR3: TGTGCCAGCAGCTCGCAAGTTGGTCCAGGTGCTAACTATGGCTACACCTTC.

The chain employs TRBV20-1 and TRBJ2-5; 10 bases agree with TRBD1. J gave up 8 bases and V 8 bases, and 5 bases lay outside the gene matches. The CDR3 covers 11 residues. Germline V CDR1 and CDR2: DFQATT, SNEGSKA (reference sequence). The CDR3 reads CSRQGALTQYF. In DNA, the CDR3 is TGCAGTAGACAGGGGGCATTAACCCAGTACTTC.

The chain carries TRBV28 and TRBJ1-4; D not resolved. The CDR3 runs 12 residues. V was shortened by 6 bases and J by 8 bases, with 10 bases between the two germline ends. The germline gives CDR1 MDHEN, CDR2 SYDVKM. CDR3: CASRLAREKLFF. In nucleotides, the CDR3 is TGTGCCAGCAGACTAGCTAGGGAAAAACTGTTTTTT.

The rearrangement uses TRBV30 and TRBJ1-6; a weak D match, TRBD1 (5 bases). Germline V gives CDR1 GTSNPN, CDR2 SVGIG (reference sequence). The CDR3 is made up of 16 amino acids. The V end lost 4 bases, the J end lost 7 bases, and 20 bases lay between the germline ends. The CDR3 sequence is CAWTRGGPIRNSPLHF. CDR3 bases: TGTGCCTGGACCCGGGGGGGACCCATTCGAAATTCACCCCTCCACTTT.

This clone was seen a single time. CDR3 residues: CSVTRGEQYF. CDR3 coding DNA: TGCAGTGTCACCAGGGGCGAGCAGTACTTC. The V call is TRBV20-1, the J call TRBJ2-7; the D gene is possibly TRBD1 (6 bases). CDR3 length: 10 residues. Trimming shortened V by 7 bases and J by 6 bases, and 10 bases separated the two germline ends. Germline-derived CDR1 and CDR2 are DFQATT and SNEGSKA (reference sequence).

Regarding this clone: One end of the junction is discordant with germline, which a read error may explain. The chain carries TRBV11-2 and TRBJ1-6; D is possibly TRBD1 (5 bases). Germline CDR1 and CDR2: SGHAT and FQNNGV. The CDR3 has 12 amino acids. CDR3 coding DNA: TGTGCCAGCAGCTCCTCCCTGGACACACAATACTTT. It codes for CASSSSLDTQYF. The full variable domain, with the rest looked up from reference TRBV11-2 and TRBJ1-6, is EAGVAQSPRYKIIEKRQSVAFWCNPISGHATLYWYQQILGQGPKLLIQFQNNGVVDDSQLPKDRFSAERLKGVDSTLKIQPAKLEDSAVYLCASSSSLDTQYFGNGTRLTVT.

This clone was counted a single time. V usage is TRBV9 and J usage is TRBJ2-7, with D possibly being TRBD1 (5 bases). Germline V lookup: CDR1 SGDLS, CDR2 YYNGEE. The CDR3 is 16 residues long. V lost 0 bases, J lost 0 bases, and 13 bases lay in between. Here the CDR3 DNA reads TGTGCCAGCAGCGTAGAGGGCAGGGCTGGCTCCTACGAGCAGTACTTC. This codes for CASSVEGRAGSYEQYF.

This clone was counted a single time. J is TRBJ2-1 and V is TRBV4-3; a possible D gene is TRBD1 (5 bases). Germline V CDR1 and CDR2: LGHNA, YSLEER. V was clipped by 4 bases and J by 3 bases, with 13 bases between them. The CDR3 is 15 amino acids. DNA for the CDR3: TGCGCCAGCAGCCCCTTGAGTAGGGGCTACAATGAGCAGTTCTTC. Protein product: CASSPLSRGYNEQFF.

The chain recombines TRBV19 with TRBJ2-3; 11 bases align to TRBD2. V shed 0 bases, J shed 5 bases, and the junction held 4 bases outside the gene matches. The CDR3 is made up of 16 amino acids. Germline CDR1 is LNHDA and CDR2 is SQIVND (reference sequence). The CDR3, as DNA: TGTGCCAGTAGTATAGATCTAGCGGGGGGAGGAGATACGCAGTATTTT. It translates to CASSIDLAGGGDTQYF.

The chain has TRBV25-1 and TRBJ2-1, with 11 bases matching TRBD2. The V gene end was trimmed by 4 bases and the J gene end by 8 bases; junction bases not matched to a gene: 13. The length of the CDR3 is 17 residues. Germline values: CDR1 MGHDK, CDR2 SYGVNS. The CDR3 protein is CASSAPSGLADPHEQFF. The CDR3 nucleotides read TGTGCCAGCAGTGCCCCATCGGGACTAGCGGACCCACATGAGCAGTTCTTC.

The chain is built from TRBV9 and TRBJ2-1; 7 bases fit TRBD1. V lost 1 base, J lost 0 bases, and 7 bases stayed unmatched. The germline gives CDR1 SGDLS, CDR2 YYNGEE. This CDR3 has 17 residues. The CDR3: CASSVSTGPSSYNEQFF. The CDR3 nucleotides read TGTGCCAGCAGCGTATCGACAGGGCCTAGCTCCTACAATGAGCAGTTCTTC.

This chain's CDR3 is CASSRLLAGFNEQFF. In nucleotides, the CDR3 is TGCGCCAGCAGCCGGCTTCTAGCGGGTTTCAATGAGCAGTTCTTC. The gene calls are TRBV4-1 and TRBJ2-1; TRBD2 matches at 8 bases. The junction had 8 bases not matched to a gene; V was cut back by 4 bases and J by 6 bases. From germline, CDR1 is MGHRA and CDR2 YSYEKL. The CDR3 is made up of 15 amino acids.

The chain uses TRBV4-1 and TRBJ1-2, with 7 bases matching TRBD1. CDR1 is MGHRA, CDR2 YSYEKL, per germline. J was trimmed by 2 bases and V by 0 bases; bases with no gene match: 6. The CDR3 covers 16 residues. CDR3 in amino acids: CASSQDRDRHNYGYTF. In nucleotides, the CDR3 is TGCGCCAGCAGCCAAGATAGGGACAGACACAACTATGGCTACACCTTC.

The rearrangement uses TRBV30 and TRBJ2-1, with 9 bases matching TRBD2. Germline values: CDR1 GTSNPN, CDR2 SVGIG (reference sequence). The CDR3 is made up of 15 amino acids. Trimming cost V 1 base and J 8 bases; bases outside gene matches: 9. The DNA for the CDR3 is TGTGCCTGGAGTGAGCGCGGGAGGGCCAGGGATGAGCAGTTCTTC. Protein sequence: CAWSERGRARDEQFF.

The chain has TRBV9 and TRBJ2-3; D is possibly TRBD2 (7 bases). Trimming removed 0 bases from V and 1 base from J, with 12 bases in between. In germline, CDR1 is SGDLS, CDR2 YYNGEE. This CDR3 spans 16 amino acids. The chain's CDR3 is CASSVGGGPGTDTQYF. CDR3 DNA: TGTGCCAGCAGCGTAGGGGGGGGGCCCGGCACAGATACGCAGTATTTT.

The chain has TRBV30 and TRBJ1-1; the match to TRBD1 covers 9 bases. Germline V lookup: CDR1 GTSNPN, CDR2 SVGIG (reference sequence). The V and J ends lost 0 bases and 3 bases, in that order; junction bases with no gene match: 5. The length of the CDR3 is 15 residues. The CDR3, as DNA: TGTGCCTGGAGTGTACTGAACAGGGGGCACACTGAAGCTTTCTTT. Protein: CAWSVLNRGHTEAFF.

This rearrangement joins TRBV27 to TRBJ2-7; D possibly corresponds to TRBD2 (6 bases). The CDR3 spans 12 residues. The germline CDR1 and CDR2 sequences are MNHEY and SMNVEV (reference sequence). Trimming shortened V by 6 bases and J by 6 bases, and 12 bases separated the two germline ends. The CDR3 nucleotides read TGTGCCAGCAGGACCGCGCGGGGCGAGCAGTACTTC. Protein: CASRTARGEQYF.

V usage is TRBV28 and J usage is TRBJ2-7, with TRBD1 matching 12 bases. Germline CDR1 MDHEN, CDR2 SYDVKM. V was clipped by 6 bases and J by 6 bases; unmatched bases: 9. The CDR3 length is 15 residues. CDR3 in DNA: TGTGCCAGCAGCGTACCGGGACAGGGGGCAGGCGAGCAGTACTTC. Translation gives CASSVPGQGAGEQYF. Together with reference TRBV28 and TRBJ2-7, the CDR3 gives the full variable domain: DVKVTQSSRYLVKRTGEKVFLECVQDMDHENMFWYRQDPGLGLRLIYFSYDVKMKEKGDIPEGYSVSREKKERFSLILESASTNQTSMYLCASSVPGQGAGEQYFGPGTRLTVT.

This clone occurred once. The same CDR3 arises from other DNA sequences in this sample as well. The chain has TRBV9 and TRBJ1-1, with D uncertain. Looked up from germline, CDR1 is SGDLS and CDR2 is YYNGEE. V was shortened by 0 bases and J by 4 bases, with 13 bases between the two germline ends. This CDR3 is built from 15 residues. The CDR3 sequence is CASSVGGGRGTEAFF. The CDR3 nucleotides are TGTGCCAGCAGCGTAGGAGGAGGGCGAGGCACTGAAGCTTTCTTT.

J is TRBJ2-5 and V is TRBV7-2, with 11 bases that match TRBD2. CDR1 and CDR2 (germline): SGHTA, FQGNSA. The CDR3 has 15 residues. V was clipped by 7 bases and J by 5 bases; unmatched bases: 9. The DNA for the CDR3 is TGTGCCAGCACCTCACTAGCGGGAGTATGGGAGACCCAGTACTTC. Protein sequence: CASTSLAGVWETQYF.